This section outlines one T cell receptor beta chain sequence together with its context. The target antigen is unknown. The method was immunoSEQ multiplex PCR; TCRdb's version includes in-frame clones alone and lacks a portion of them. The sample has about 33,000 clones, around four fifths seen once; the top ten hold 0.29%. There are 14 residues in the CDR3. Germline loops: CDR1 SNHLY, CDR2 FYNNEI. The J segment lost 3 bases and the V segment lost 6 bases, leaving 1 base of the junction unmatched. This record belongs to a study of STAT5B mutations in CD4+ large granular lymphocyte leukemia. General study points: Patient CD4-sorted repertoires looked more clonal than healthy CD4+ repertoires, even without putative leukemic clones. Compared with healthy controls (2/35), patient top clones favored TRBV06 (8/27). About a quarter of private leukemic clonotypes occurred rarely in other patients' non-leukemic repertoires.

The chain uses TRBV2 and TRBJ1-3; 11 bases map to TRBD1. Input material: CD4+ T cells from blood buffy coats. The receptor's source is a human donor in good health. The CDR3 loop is CASRGTGGGNTIYF. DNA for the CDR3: TGTGCCAGCAGGGGGACAGGGGGTGGAAACACCATATATTTT.